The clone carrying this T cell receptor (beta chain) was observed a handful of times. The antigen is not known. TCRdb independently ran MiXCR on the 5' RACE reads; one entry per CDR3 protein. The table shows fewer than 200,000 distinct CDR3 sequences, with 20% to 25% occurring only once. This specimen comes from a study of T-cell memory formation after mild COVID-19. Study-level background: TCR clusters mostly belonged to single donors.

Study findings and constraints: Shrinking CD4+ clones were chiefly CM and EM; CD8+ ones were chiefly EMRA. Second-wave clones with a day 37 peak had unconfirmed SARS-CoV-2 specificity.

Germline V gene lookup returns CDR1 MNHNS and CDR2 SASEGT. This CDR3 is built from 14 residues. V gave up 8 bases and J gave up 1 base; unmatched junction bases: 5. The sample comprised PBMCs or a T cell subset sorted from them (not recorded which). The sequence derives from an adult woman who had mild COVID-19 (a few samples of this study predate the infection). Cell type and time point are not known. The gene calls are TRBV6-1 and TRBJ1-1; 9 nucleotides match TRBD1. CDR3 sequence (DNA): TGTGCCAGCGACGGACAGGGGACGAACACTGAAGCTTTCTTT. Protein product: CASDGQGTNTEAFF.